These 30 T cell receptor beta chains came from one sample sequenced in a study of blood T cell repertoires in COVID-19. The protocol was immunoSEQ multiplex PCR, while the TCRdb copy is restricted to in-frame clones and leaves out a portion. The sample shows about 320,000 clones, 88% of them seen only once. The sample comprised PBMCs or T cells enriched from blood (not recorded which). These receptor sequences come from a man aged 30 to 45 who had recovered from COVID-19.

The chain carries TRBV19 and TRBJ1-1; D is possibly TRBD1 (5 bases). The length of the CDR3 is 16 residues. V lost 3 bases and J lost 2, with 16 bases in between. Germline values: CDR1 LNHDA, CDR2 SQIVND (reference sequence). In DNA form, the CDR3 reads TGTGCCAGTAGTATGGGTTTTGGGGCCGCTAACACTGAAGCTTTCTTT. It codes for CASSMGFGAANTEAFF. The whole variable domain, remainder taken from reference TRBV19 and TRBJ1-1, is DGGITQSPKYLFRKEGQNVTLSCEQNLNHDAMYWYRQDPGQGLRLIYYSQIVNDFQKGDIAEGYSVSREKKESFPLTVTSAQKNPTAFYLCASSMGFGAANTEAFFGQGTRLTVV.

The rearrangement uses TRBV7-3 and TRBJ2-1; 8 positions match TRBD2. J lost 4 bases, V lost 5 bases, and 4 bases had no gene match. CDR3 size: 14 residues. Germline V lookup: CDR1 SGHTA, CDR2 FQGTGA. The CDR3 spells CASSVIAGYNEQFF. The CDR3 DNA sequence: TGTGCCAGCAGCGTCATAGCGGGGTACAATGAGCAGTTCTTC.

The chain combines TRBV13 with TRBJ2-7; the match to TRBD1 covers 7 bases. This CDR3 spans 12 amino acids. Germline V CDR1 and CDR2: PRHDT, FYEKMQ (reference sequence). The V and J ends lost 6 bases and 6 bases, in that order; junction bases with no gene match: 5. CDR3 nucleotides: TGTGCCAGCAGACAAAACAGGGGCGAGCAGTACTTC. This gives the protein CASRQNRGEQYF.

Here the CDR3 reads CASSSRPGGDTQYF. CDR3 nucleotide sequence: TGTGCCAGCAGTTCTCGGCCTGGCGGAGATACGCAGTATTTT. This chain uses TRBV27 with TRBJ2-3; the D is unclear. CDR3 length equals 14 residues. Trimming cost V 4 bases and J 5 bases, with 13 bases left between them. CDR1 and CDR2 (germline): MNHEY, SMNVEV (reference sequence).

The chain couples TRBV7-9 to TRBJ2-2; 9 bases match TRBD2. From germline, CDR1 is SEHNR and CDR2 FQNEAQ (reference sequence). This CDR3 contains 15 residues. V lost 7 bases and J lost 5; bases outside the gene matches: 8. The CDR3 DNA reads TGTGCCAGCACCCAAGGGCTAGCGGGGACCGGGGAGCTGTTTTTT. Translation gives CASTQGLAGTGELFF.

The V and J genes are TRBV6-1 and TRBJ1-6, with no clear D. The CDR3 length is 13 residues. Per germline, CDR1 MNHNS and CDR2 SASEGT. Deletions cut 2 bases from V and 7 bases from J, with 6 bases between. CDR3 sequence (DNA): TGTGCCAGCAGTGAACGGAGAAATTCACCCCTCCACTTT. Amino acid sequence: CASSERRNSPLHF.

The gene calls are TRBV25-1 and TRBJ2-5; TRBD1 matches 10 bases. CDR1 is MGHDK, CDR2 SYGVNS, per germline. The CDR3 totals 16 residues. V trimming: 3 bases; J trimming: 4 bases; junction bases outside the gene matches: 8. CDR3 sequence reads: CASSDTGTGDLETQYF. The CDR3 nucleotides read TGTGCCAGCAGTGACACCGGGACAGGGGACTTAGAGACCCAGTACTTC.

The rearrangement joins TRBV6-2 or TRBV6-3 to TRBJ2-3; D unresolved. The CDR3 is 15 residues long. V shed 2 bases and J shed 0 bases, with 9 bases lying between them. Germline lookup yields CDR1 MNHEY and CDR2 SVGEGT. CDR3 bases: TGTGCCAGCAGTTACCATACAGTTAGCACAGATACGCAGTATTTT. This sequence encodes CASSYHTVSTDTQYF.

The chain joins TRBV6-5 to TRBJ2-5, with TRBD1 matching over 7 bases. The CDR3 runs 13 residues. CDR1 and CDR2 from the germline V gene are MNHEY and SVGAGI. Trimming removed 7 bases from V and 3 bases from J; junction bases left unmatched: 5. CDR3 residues: CASTHDREETQYF. DNA for the CDR3: TGTGCCAGCACCCATGACAGGGAAGAGACCCAGTACTTC.

For this clone: Other DNA sequences of this sample code for an identical CDR3. The chain uses TRBV5-1 and TRBJ2-2; 9 bases map to TRBD1. Germline V gene data show CDR1 as SGHRS and CDR2 as YFSETQ. The CDR3 is made up of 15 amino acids. The ends lost 3 bases at V and 1 base at J; junction bases unmatched: 1. In DNA form, the CDR3 reads TGCGCCAGCAGCTGGGGACAGGGGAACACCGGGGAGCTGTTTTTT. Its translation is CASSWGQGNTGELFF.

V is TRBV6-5 and J is TRBJ1-3; unclear D gene. Trimming took 6 bases from V and 0 from J, leaving 9 bases between them. This CDR3 spans 14 amino acids. The germline gives CDR1 MNHEY, CDR2 SVGAGI. The CDR3: CASRDLSSGNTIYF. CDR3 nucleotides: TGTGCCAGCAGGGACTTAAGCTCTGGAAACACCATATATTTT.

This clone has only one observation. The V and J genes are TRBV28 and TRBJ2-7; 8 nucleotides line up with TRBD1. Germline CDR1 MDHEN, CDR2 SYDVKM. V gave up 4 bases and J gave up 3 bases; unmatched junction bases: 8. The length of the CDR3 is 15 residues. The chain's CDR3 is CASSSPETGDYEQYF. CDR3 nucleotides: TGTGCCAGCAGTTCCCCAGAGACAGGGGACTACGAGCAGTACTTC.

This clone was counted between two and nine times. The J gene is TRBJ1-1, the V gene TRBV28; the match to TRBD1 covers 7 bases. There are 16 residues in the CDR3. V shed 1 base, J shed 9 bases, and the junction held 14 bases outside the gene matches. CDR1 MDHEN and CDR2 SYDVKM come from the germline V gene. This chain's CDR3 is CASSLLGNRGTEKAFF. For the CDR3, the DNA is TGTGCCAGCAGTTTATTGGGAAACAGGGGTACGGAGAAAGCTTTCTTT.

The V call is TRBV16, the J call TRBJ2-6, with a weak D call TRBD1 (5 bases). The CDR3 has 15 amino acids. CDR1 is KGHSY, CDR2 FQNENV, per germline. Deletions cut 2 bases from V and 1 base from J, with 6 bases between. CDR3 region: CASSQQGSGANVLTF. The CDR3 DNA is TGTGCCAGCAGCCAACAGGGATCTGGGGCCAACGTCCTGACTTTC.

The chain employs TRBV23-1 and TRBJ2-5; TRBD2 matches 8 bases. TRBV23-1 is identified as an open reading frame with a role that is uncertain. The CDR3 runs 17 residues. V dropped 6 bases and J dropped 5; count of bases not matched to a gene: 17. The CDR3 region has the DNA TGCGCCAGCAGCGCTGAGGACGGGGGGGCCTCATCGGAGACCCAGTACTTC. Its translation is CASSAEDGGASSETQYF.

The CDR3 coding sequence is TGTGCCAGCAGCTTTGTTAGCGGGGGGGCCGCCTACAATGAGCAGTTCTTC. It is translated as CASSFVSGGAAYNEQFF. The rearrangement uses TRBV13 and TRBJ2-1, with 11 bases aligning to TRBD2. The germline gives CDR1 PRHDT, CDR2 FYEKMQ (reference sequence). The ends lost 3 bases at V and 2 bases at J; junction bases unmatched: 6. This CDR3 spans 17 amino acids.

J is TRBJ1-6 and V is TRBV28, with D unclear. Trimming pared 5 bases from V and 7 bases from J, leaving 12 bases between. The length of the CDR3 is 14 residues. CDR1 is MDHEN, CDR2 SYDVKM, per germline. CDR3 residues: CASSILTGNSPLHF. DNA of the CDR3: TGTGCCAGCAGTATCCTGACTGGGAATTCACCCCTCCACTTT.

The genes are TRBV4-2 and TRBJ1-2, with D possibly matching TRBD1 (5 bases). The CDR3 contains 14 residues. V lost 4 bases and J lost 2, with 11 bases in between. The germline gives CDR1 LGHNA, CDR2 YNFKEQ. The CDR3 DNA is TGTGCCAGCAGCCCCGCTGGGGCGAACTATGGCTACACCTTC. This codes for CASSPAGANYGYTF.

V is TRBV2 and J is TRBJ1-5; 10 bases fit TRBD1. Germline V lookup: CDR1 SNHLY, CDR2 FYNNEI. J gave up 4 bases and V 5 bases, and 2 bases lay outside the gene matches. This CDR3 is 14 amino acids long. The chain's CDR3 is CASSPGQGNQPQHF. CDR3 nucleotide sequence: TGTGCCAGCAGTCCGGGACAGGGGAATCAGCCCCAGCATTTT.

Ten or more counts support this clone. This rearrangement joins TRBV4-1 to TRBJ1-5; 10 positions match TRBD1. Trimming removed 4 bases from V and 3 bases from J; junction bases left unmatched: 9. Germline-derived CDR1 and CDR2 are MGHRA and YSYEKL. CDR3 size: 17 residues. CDR3 in amino acids: CASSPSETGGLNQPQHF. CDR3 nucleotides: TGCGCCAGCAGCCCAAGCGAGACAGGGGGCCTCAATCAGCCCCAGCATTTT.

In this sample, this clone turned up many times. The CDR3 sequence: CASTLGQGYTGELFF. The DNA of the CDR3 is TGTGCCAGTACTCTGGGACAGGGATACACCGGGGAGCTGTTTTTT. The chain carries TRBV19 and TRBJ2-2, with 9 positions matching TRBD1. Per germline, CDR1 LNHDA and CDR2 SQIVND (reference sequence). CDR3 length: 15 amino acids. V lost 7 bases to trimming and J lost 3 bases; unmatched junction nucleotides: 6.

The rearrangement joins TRBV2 to TRBJ1-2, with TRBD1 matching 8 bases. Germline loops: CDR1 SNHLY, CDR2 FYNNEI. The V and J ends lost 5 bases and 5 bases, in that order; junction bases with no gene match: 10. The CDR3 is made up of 15 amino acids. The CDR3 is CASSLRTGRGYGYTF. In DNA form, the CDR3 reads TGTGCCAGCAGTCTTCGGACAGGGCGGGGGTATGGCTACACCTTC.

The V and J genes are TRBV19 and TRBJ1-1, with D hard to call. Per the germline V gene, CDR1 is LNHDA and CDR2 is SQIVND (reference sequence). Trimming left V 3 bases short and J 4 bases short, with 9 bases between. This CDR3 region has 13 residues. Written as DNA, the CDR3 is TGTGCCAGTAGTATGAGCGTAGTCACTGAAGCTTTCTTT. Protein product: CASSMSVVTEAFF.

The gene calls are TRBV15 and TRBJ2-7; D may be TRBD2 (6 bases). The CDR3 length is 15 residues. Germline V gene data show CDR1 as LNHNV and CDR2 as YYDKDF (reference sequence). V gave up 0 bases and J gave up 6 bases, with 15 bases separating them. The DNA of the CDR3 is TGTGCCACCAGCAGAGATCCAGGGAACGGGGGCGAGCAGTACTTC. Protein: CATSRDPGNGGEQYF.

The rearrangement joins TRBV30 to TRBJ2-1; 7 bases agree with TRBD2. The germline V gene encodes CDR1 GTSNPN and CDR2 SVGIG (reference sequence). This CDR3 has 14 residues. V lost 0 bases, J lost 10 bases, and 9 bases stayed unmatched. CDR3 in amino acids: CAWSVQSGVPEQFF. CDR3 nucleotide sequence: TGTGCCTGGAGTGTACAAAGCGGGGTGCCGGAGCAGTTCTTC.

The V call is TRBV5-1, the J call TRBJ1-5; D is uncertain. V lost 4 bases and J lost 2, with 13 bases in between. Germline CDR1 SGHRS, CDR2 YFSETQ. This CDR3 region has 15 residues. The CDR3 is CASSALGDGNQPQHF. CDR3 bases: TGCGCCAGCAGCGCCCTGGGCGACGGCAATCAGCCCCAGCATTTT.

The V call is TRBV18, the J call TRBJ1-3; TRBD1 matches at 8 bases. The V segment lost 3 bases and the J segment 0 bases; nucleotides outside the gene matches: 4. The CDR3 length is 16 residues. Per the germline V gene, CDR1 is KGHSH and CDR2 is LQKENI. CDR3 in DNA: TGTGCCAGCTCACCGGGACAGGACTTCTCTGGAAACACCATATATTTT. It translates to CASSPGQDFSGNTIYF.

J is TRBJ2-7 and V is TRBV19, with D possibly being TRBD1 (6 bases). The ends were cut back, 3 bases at V and 4 bases at J, with 10 bases in the middle. CDR3 length: 13 residues. The germline CDR1 and CDR2 sequences are LNHDA and SQIVND (reference sequence). CDR3: CASSMAGAYEQYF. In nucleotides, the CDR3 is TGTGCCAGTAGTATGGCAGGGGCGTACGAGCAGTACTTC.

The CDR3 DNA reads TGTGCCAGCAGTTTAACAGGTTGGAGCGAGCAGTACTTC. It translates to CASSLTGWSEQYF. This rearrangement joins TRBV28 to TRBJ2-7; a possible D gene is TRBD1 (5 bases). This CDR3 has 13 amino acids. V was trimmed by 2 bases and J by 6 bases, leaving 11 bases between them. CDR1 is MDHEN and CDR2 is SYDVKM in the germline V gene.

The chain employs TRBV27 and TRBJ1-2, with 9 bases aligning to TRBD1. The V and J ends lost 4 bases and 2 bases, in that order; junction bases with no gene match: 11. Looked up from germline, CDR1 is MNHEY and CDR2 is SMNVEV (reference sequence). This CDR3 contains 17 residues. CDR3 nucleotide sequence: TGTGCCAGCAGTTCGCGAACCGGGACAGGGAGGAACTATGGCTACACCTTC. It specifies CASSSRTGTGRNYGYTF.